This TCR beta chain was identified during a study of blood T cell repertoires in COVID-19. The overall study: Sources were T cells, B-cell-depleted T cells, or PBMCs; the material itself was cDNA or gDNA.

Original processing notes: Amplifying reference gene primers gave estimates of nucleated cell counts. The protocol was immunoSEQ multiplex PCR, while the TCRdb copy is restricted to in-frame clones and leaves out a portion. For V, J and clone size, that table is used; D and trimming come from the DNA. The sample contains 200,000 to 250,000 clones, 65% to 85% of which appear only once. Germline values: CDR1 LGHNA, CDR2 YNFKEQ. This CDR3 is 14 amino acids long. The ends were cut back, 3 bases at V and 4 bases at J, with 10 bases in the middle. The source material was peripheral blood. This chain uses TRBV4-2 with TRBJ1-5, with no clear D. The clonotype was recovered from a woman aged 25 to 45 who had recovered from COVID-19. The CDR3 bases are TGTGCCAGCAGCCAGGCTTACACGAATCAGCCCCAGCATTTT. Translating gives CASSQAYTNQPQHF.